The T cell receptor beta chain under discussion was sequenced for a study of tumor-infiltrating lymphocytes in primary liver carcinoma. The CDR3 totals 14 residues. The germline gives CDR1 SGHNT, CDR2 YENEEA. Using a constant-region primer together with ProtoScript II reverse transcriptase, TCR beta cDNA was made from roughly 500 ng of total RNA. Researchers made the TCR beta libraries by running three nested multiplex PCR rounds with slightly modified ARM-PCR. TRBV1-TRBV30 forward and Cbeta reverse primers drove the first two roughly 10-cycle rounds. TCRdb processed the multiplex PCR reads anew with MiXCR; each CDR3 protein has one entry. This sample yields fewer than 110,000 distinct CDR3 sequences, of which about two thirds are seen a single time; roughly 12% belongs to the top ten. Regarding this clonotype: One junction end disagrees with the germline gene, perhaps due to a read error.

Bulk tissue was left unsorted, and RNA and DNA were co-extracted from 20-30 mg of it. Tumor regions sampled: superior, inferior, left, right poles, and centre. Each tumor sample had over 75% viable tumor cells. Sequencing input: liver tumor tissue from sampling region 2. Subset: tumor region T2, inferior pole. The clonotype originates from a woman aged 55-69 years with primary liver carcinoma and hepatitis B virus infection. V gene TRBV11-3 combines with J gene TRBJ2-1; possibly TRBD2 for D (6 bases). CDR3 loop: CANSLRDRDSLQFF. In nucleotides, the CDR3 is TGTGCCAACAGCCTCCGGGACCGGGACTCCCTGCAGTTCTTC. The full variable domain, with the rest looked up from reference TRBV11-3 and TRBJ2-1, is EAGVVQSPRYKIIEKKQPVAFWCNPISGHNTLYWYLQNLGQGPELLIRYENEEAVDDSQLPKDRFSAERLKGVDSTLKIQPAELGDSAVYLCANSLRDRDSLQFFGPGTRLTVL.